Shown below are 29 T cell receptor beta chains from a single sample sequenced in a study of memory CD4+ T cells and cytomegalovirus serostatus. TCRdb keeps only in-frame clones here, not all; method: immunoSEQ multiplex PCR. The sample consists of roughly 50,000 clones, roughly 84% of them appearing once. Single viable CD3+CD4+CD8-CD45RO+ cells were sorted as the memory CD4+ T cells. The sequenced sample consisted of memory CD4+ T cells from blood. These TCRs come from an adult in good health and CMV-seronegative. Some clones in this sample may be carry-over from other donors' samples.

The chain links TRBV7-9 to TRBJ2-3; D might be TRBD1 (5 bases). The germline CDR1 and CDR2 sequences are SEHNR and FQNEAQ (reference sequence). This CDR3 spans 13 amino acids. The V end lost 1 base, the J end lost 8 bases, and 10 bases lay between the germline ends. CDR3 coding DNA: TGTGCCAGCAGCTTAGATCGTCAGGGTACGCAGTATTTT. It codes for CASSLDRQGTQYF.

This clone appeared a few times. This chain connects TRBV28 to TRBJ1-5, with D uncertain. Germline V gives CDR1 MDHEN, CDR2 SYDVKM. Trimming left V 3 bases short and J 4 bases short, with 13 bases between. The CDR3 is made up of 15 amino acids. As DNA, the CDR3 is TGTGCCAGCAGTTTCAGCGGTAAGAAAAATCAGCCCCAGCATTTT. Its translation: CASSFSGKKNQPQHF.

Note on this clone: Relative to the germline gene, one junction end is altered; a read error may explain this. The chain uses TRBV7-7 and TRBJ1-5, with TRBD1 as a possible D gene (5 bases). From germline, CDR1 is SSHAT and CDR2 FNYEAQ (reference sequence). There are 17 residues in the CDR3. The DNA of the CDR3 is TGTGCTAGCAGCTTAGCTGCCCGGCAGACAGTCAATCAGCCCCAGCATTTT. Protein sequence: CASSLAARQTVNQPQHF.

The chain joins TRBV19 to TRBJ1-5; D is perhaps TRBD1 (5 bases). The CDR3 consists of 18 residues. Germline CDR1 reads LNHDA; CDR2 reads SQIVND (reference sequence). Trimming stripped 5 bases from V and 4 bases from J, with 24 bases between. CDR3 amino acids: CASSRRILTGTENQPQHF. The CDR3 DNA reads as TGTGCCAGTAGTCGACGAATCCTCACCGGGACGGAGAATCAGCCCCAGCATTTT.

The chain employs TRBV6-1 and TRBJ2-7; D is uncertain. This CDR3 comprises 14 residues. Trimming took off 4 bases at V and 1 base at J, with 11 bases between the two ends. Germline V CDR1 and CDR2: MNHNS, SASEGT. CDR3 protein: CASSGPLVSYEQYF. The CDR3 nucleotides read TGTGCCAGCAGTGGCCCCCTAGTTTCCTACGAGCAGTACTTC.

The V gene is TRBV19, the J gene TRBJ1-6, with a weak D call TRBD1 (5 bases). The CDR3 spans 14 residues. CDR1 is LNHDA and CDR2 is SQIVND in the germline V gene (reference sequence). Trimming took 3 bases from V and 5 from J, leaving 8 bases between them. CDR3 sequence: CASSIAGNNSPLHF. In DNA form, the CDR3 reads TGTGCCAGTAGTATCGCAGGGAATAATTCACCCCTCCACTTT.

The rearrangement joins TRBV7-9 to TRBJ2-3, with D possibly TRBD1 on 6 matching bases. In germline, CDR1 is SEHNR, CDR2 FQNEAQ (reference sequence). Trimming cost V 7 bases and J 2 bases, with 25 bases left between them. The CDR3 has 18 amino acids. Here the CDR3 DNA reads TGTGCCAGCACCTCCGGACAGAAGCTATTCGTCAACACAGATACGCAGTATTTT. It yields the protein CASTSGQKLFVNTDTQYF.

The chain has TRBV28 and TRBJ1-5; 7 positions match TRBD1. The CDR3 sequence is 15 residues long. The junction had 5 bases not matched to a gene; V was cut back by 2 bases and J by 4 bases. Per germline, CDR1 MDHEN and CDR2 SYDVKM. The CDR3 DNA is TGTGCCAGCAGTTTAATGGGACAGCAGAATCAGCCCCAGCATTTT. Translation: CASSLMGQQNQPQHF.

On this clone: The junction shows a germline mismatch at one end, possibly a read error. This chain links TRBV7-7 with TRBJ2-1; tentatively, D is TRBD2 (6 bases). CDR1 and CDR2 (germline): SSHAT, FNYEAQ (reference sequence). The CDR3 length is 16 residues. CDR3 region: CASSLAASSSYNEQFF. CDR3 nucleotides: TGTGCTAGCAGCTTAGCGGCCTCGAGCTCCTACAATGAGCAGTTCTTC. The complete variable domain, with remaining parts taken from reference TRBV7-7 and TRBJ2-1, reads GAGVSQSPRYKVTKRGQDVTLRCDPISSHATLYWYQQALGQGPEFLTYFNYEAQPDKSGLPSDRFSAERPEGSISTLTIQRTEQRDSAMYRCASSLAASSSYNEQFFGPGTRLTVL.

The chain employs TRBV7-9 and TRBJ1-2; TRBD1 matches at 8 bases. Trimming took 5 bases from V and 8 from J; bases not matched to a gene: 10. This CDR3 spans 14 amino acids. Germline values: CDR1 SEHNR, CDR2 FQNEAQ (reference sequence). CDR3 loop: CASSAGQGHRGYTF. The DNA of the CDR3 is TGTGCCAGCAGCGCCGGACAGGGTCACAGAGGCTACACCTTC.

The V call is TRBV28, the J call TRBJ2-7, with D maybe TRBD2 (6 bases). CDR1 MDHEN and CDR2 SYDVKM come from the germline V gene. Deletions cut 5 bases from V and 6 bases from J, with 17 bases between. This CDR3 has 14 residues. The CDR3 nucleotides read TGTGCCAGCAGTAGGGACTTAACAATGAGCGAGCAGTACTTC. It is translated as CASSRDLTMSEQYF.

The CDR3 is CATLTGTGLIYEQFF. The CDR3 DNA reads TGTGCCACTCTAACCGGGACAGGGTTGATCTATGAGCAGTTCTTC. The gene calls are TRBV6-1 and TRBJ2-1, with TRBD1 identical over 9 bases. V shed 10 bases and J 8 bases; nucleotides not matched to a gene: 15. Germline V gene sequence: CDR1 MNHNS, CDR2 SASEGT. The CDR3 extends over 15 amino acids.

The chain combines TRBV7-9 with TRBJ1-1, with TRBD1 as a possible D gene (5 bases). The CDR3 covers 14 residues. V was trimmed by 0 bases and J by 0 bases, leaving 5 bases between them. Germline lookup yields CDR1 SEHNR and CDR2 FQNEAQ (reference sequence). The CDR3 DNA sequence: TGTGCCAGCAGCTTAGCAGGGGTGAACACTGAAGCTTTCTTT. It encodes CASSLAGVNTEAFF.

This chain connects TRBV10-3 to TRBJ1-3; 9 nucleotides align to TRBD1. The CDR3 length is 15 residues. J gave up 4 bases and V 8 bases, and 9 bases lay outside the gene matches. Germline CDR1 is ENHRY and CDR2 is SYGVKD. The CDR3 DNA is TGTGCCATCGGAAGACAGGGGGATGGGGGAAACACCATATATTTT. The encoded protein is CAIGRQGDGGNTIYF.

In nucleotides, the CDR3 is TGTGCCAGCAGCCCCAGGCCTAGCTACGAGCAGTACTTC. Translating it yields CASSPRPSYEQYF. This chain connects TRBV9 to TRBJ2-7; no clear D gene. The length of the CDR3 is 13 residues. Trimming took off 4 bases at V and 3 bases at J, with 11 bases between the two ends. CDR1 is SGDLS and CDR2 is YYNGEE in the germline V gene.

This sequence joins TRBV5-1 and TRBJ2-7; 13 bases align to TRBD2. This CDR3 comprises 18 residues. Germline values: CDR1 SGHRS, CDR2 YFSETQ. Trimming at V came to 5 bases and at J to 2 bases, leaving 13 bases not matched to a gene. CDR3 nucleotides: TGCGCCAGCAGAGACCCTGGACTAGCGGGAGTTCAACCCTACGAGCAGTACTTC. Its translation is CASRDPGLAGVQPYEQYF.

This rearrangement joins TRBV7-9 to TRBJ2-3, with D perhaps matching TRBD1 (6 bases). This CDR3 comprises 15 residues. CDR1 and CDR2 (germline): SEHNR, FQNEAQ (reference sequence). V was clipped by 5 bases and J by 2 bases, with 14 bases between them. This chain's CDR3 is CASSPRTANTDTQYF. The CDR3 DNA reads as TGTGCCAGCAGCCCGCGGACAGCTAACACAGATACGCAGTATTTT.

J is TRBJ1-1 and V is TRBV5-1, with 8 bases identical to TRBD1. CDR1 and CDR2 (germline): SGHRS, YFSETQ. J lost 4 bases, V lost 4 bases, and 9 bases had no gene match. The CDR3 extends over 15 amino acids. The DNA for the CDR3 is TGCGCCAGCAGCCCTAGTCGACAGGGGAGCACTGAAGCTTTCTTT. Its translation: CASSPSRQGSTEAFF.

On this clone: Other nucleotide sequences in the sample specify the same CDR3. The rearrangement uses TRBV6-1 and TRBJ2-3; maybe TRBD1 (5 bases). Germline CDR1 reads MNHNS; CDR2 reads SASEGT. V lost 4 bases and J lost 3, with 8 bases in between. CDR3 length equals 13 residues. CDR3 in amino acids: CASSGQGTDTQYF. CDR3 nucleotide sequence: TGTGCCAGCAGTGGGCAGGGAACAGATACGCAGTATTTT.

The gene calls are TRBV15 and TRBJ2-7; D remains unclear. The ends were cut back, 6 bases at V and 3 bases at J, with 12 bases in the middle. Germline assignment: CDR1 LNHNV and CDR2 YYDKDF (reference sequence). The CDR3 covers 13 residues. CDR3 bases: TGTGCCACCAGACCAATGGGGATCTACGAGCAGTACTTC. The encoded protein is CATRPMGIYEQYF.

J is TRBJ2-7 and V is TRBV28, with 13 positions matching TRBD2. V dropped 7 bases and J dropped 10; count of bases not matched to a gene: 13. The CDR3 consists of 15 residues. Germline-derived CDR1 and CDR2 are MDHEN and SYDVKM. The CDR3 bases are TGTGCCAGCACCCCCCCGGGACTAGCGGGAACTAATCAGTACTTC. It codes for CASTPPGLAGTNQYF.

The chain employs TRBV7-7 and TRBJ2-3; D not resolved. The CDR3 is 13 residues long. V lost 5 bases and J 5 bases, leaving 11 bases between the germline ends. Per germline, CDR1 SSHAT and CDR2 FNYEAQ (reference sequence). CDR3 nucleotide sequence: TGTGCCAGCAGCGTTTCGGGCCAAGATACGCAGTATTTT. Protein sequence: CASSVSGQDTQYF.

The chain couples TRBV6-6 to TRBJ2-5, with 8 bases identical to TRBD1. The CDR3 contains 13 residues. The ends lost 8 bases at V and 4 bases at J; junction bases unmatched: 6. Germline CDR1 and CDR2: MNHNY and SVGAGI (reference sequence). CDR3 in amino acids: CASRGQGGETQYF. In nucleotides, the CDR3 is TGTGCCAGCCGTGGACAGGGAGGAGAGACCCAGTACTTC.

The chain links TRBV4-3 to TRBJ1-4, with D unresolved. From germline, CDR1 is LGHNA and CDR2 YSLEER. The CDR3 extends over 16 amino acids. V dropped 1 base and J dropped 3 bases, with 12 bases sitting between them. The CDR3 DNA sequence: TGCGCCAGCAGCCAAGGGAACGGAGTCTCTAATGAAAAACTGTTTTTT. Translation: CASSQGNGVSNEKLFF.

This sequence joins TRBV2 and TRBJ1-6; possible D gene TRBD1, 5 bases. Trimming stripped 5 bases from V and 4 bases from J, with 12 bases between. CDR3 length: 15 amino acids. Looked up from germline, CDR1 is SNHLY and CDR2 is FYNNEI. Here the CDR3 reads CASSSRDVYNSPLHF. DNA for the CDR3: TGTGCCAGCAGTTCTCGGGACGTTTATAATTCACCCCTCCACTTT.

The chain links TRBV5-1 to TRBJ2-1; 7 nucleotides match TRBD2. Per the germline V gene, CDR1 is SGHRS and CDR2 is YFSETQ. The CDR3 contains 17 residues. With 5 bases clipped from V and 7 bases from J, the junction kept 18 bases outside the gene matches. The CDR3 region is CASSLEGRGLRGNEQFF. The CDR3 DNA is TGCGCCAGCAGTCTCGAGGGACGAGGACTGCGGGGGAATGAGCAGTTCTTC. The full variable domain, with the rest looked up from reference TRBV5-1 and TRBJ2-1, is KAGVTQTPRYLIKTRGQQVTLSCSPISGHRSVSWYQQTPGQGLQFLFEYFSETQRNKGNFPGRFSGRQFSNSRSEMNVSTLELGDSALYLCASSLEGRGLRGNEQFFGPGTRLTVL.

The V call is TRBV18, the J call TRBJ1-1; D is ambiguous. CDR1 and CDR2 from the germline V gene are KGHSH and LQKENI. There are 15 residues in the CDR3. Trimming cost V 1 base and J 5 bases, with 14 bases left between them. Here the CDR3 reads CASSPRESVGTEAFF. CDR3 sequence (DNA): TGTGCCAGCTCACCACGGGAATCGGTGGGAACTGAAGCTTTCTTT.

The chain carries TRBV5-4 and TRBJ2-3, with 10 bases fitting TRBD2. From germline, CDR1 is SGHNT and CDR2 YYREEE (reference sequence). This CDR3 region has 14 residues. The V segment lost 4 bases and the J segment 8 bases; nucleotides outside the gene matches: 7. Written as DNA, the CDR3 is TGTGCCAGCAGCCCATCTAGCGGGAGTGGTACGCAGTATTTT. Translation: CASSPSSGSGTQYF.

The chain couples TRBV5-1 to TRBJ1-1, with D unclear. CDR3 length equals 15 residues. With 0 bases removed from V and 2 bases from J, the gap between germline ends came to 11 bases. Germline assignment: CDR1 SGHRS and CDR2 YFSETQ. The CDR3 bases are TGCGCCAGCAGCTTGGGGGCCAGCTTAAACACTGAAGCTTTCTTT. Translating it yields CASSLGASLNTEAFF.